The present T cell receptor (beta chain) was sequenced within a study of T cell responses to AZD1222 COVID-19 vaccine. CDR1 is SGDLS, CDR2 YYNGEE, per germline. V shed 4 bases and J 3 bases; nucleotides not matched to a gene: 5. This CDR3 region has 15 residues. The study, taken as a whole, reports: Researchers took repertoire samples only after the peak T cell response had come. The study found vaccine-associated CD4 TCRs spanning spike, dominant at 160-218 and 743-854.

On this clone itself: No antigen is known for it.

Profiling relied on immunoSEQ multiplex PCR, and the TCRdb table lists in-frame clones only, not all of them. The sample lists some 140,000 clones, about 91% seen once, with 1.5% to 2% in the top ten. The chain joins TRBV9 to TRBJ1-2, with 11 nucleotides matching TRBD1. The TCR sequence derives from an adult who received the AZD1222 COVID-19 vaccine. Sequencing used peripheral blood, obtained 28 days after the second AZD1222 dose. The CDR3 nucleotides read TGTGCCAGCAGCCTGCGGACAGGGGGCGACTATGGCTACACCTTC. The encoded protein is CASSLRTGGDYGYTF.